This T cell receptor (beta chain) was identified in a study of T cell repertoires in cytomegalovirus infection. The V gene lost 5 bases and the J gene lost 4 bases, with 9 bases spanning the gap. Germline CDR1 is SGHTA and CDR2 is FQGTGA. This CDR3 comprises 14 residues. Concerning this clonotype: Its target is not known.

TCRdb redid the calling of the reads with MiXCR, one entry per CDR3 protein. The repertoire holds around 89,000 distinct CDR3 sequences, with 25% to 30% as singletons. V gene TRBV7-3 combines with J gene TRBJ2-6; possible D gene TRBD1, 5 bases. The sample consisted of CD8+ T cells from cultured PBMCs, taken from culture after CMV antigen stimulation. The TCR was taken from a human donor in good health (CMV status not recorded). Some clones in this sample may be carry-over from other donors' samples. Here the CDR3 DNA reads TGTGCCAGCAGCCCAGGGTTCGGGGCCAACGTCCTGACTTTC. As protein: CASSPGFGANVLTF.